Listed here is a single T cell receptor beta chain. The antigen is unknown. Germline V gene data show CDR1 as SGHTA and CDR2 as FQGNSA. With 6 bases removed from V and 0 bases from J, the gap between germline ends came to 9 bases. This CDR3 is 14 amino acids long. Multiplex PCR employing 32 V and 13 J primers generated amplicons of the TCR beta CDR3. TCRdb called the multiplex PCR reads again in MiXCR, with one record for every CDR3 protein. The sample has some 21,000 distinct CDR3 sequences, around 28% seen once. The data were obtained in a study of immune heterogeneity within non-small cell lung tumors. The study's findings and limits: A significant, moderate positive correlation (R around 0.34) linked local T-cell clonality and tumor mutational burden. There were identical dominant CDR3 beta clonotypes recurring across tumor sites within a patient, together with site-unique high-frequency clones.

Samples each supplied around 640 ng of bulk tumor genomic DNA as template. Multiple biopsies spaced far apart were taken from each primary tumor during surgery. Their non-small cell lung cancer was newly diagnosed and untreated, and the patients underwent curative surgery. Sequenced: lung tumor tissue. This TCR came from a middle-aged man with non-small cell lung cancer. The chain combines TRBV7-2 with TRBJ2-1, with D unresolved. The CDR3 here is CASRSPPSYNEQFF. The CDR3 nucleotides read TGTGCCAGCAGGTCCCCACCCTCCTACAATGAGCAGTTCTTC.